The 13 T cell receptor beta chains below come from one sample, sequenced in a study of Graves' ophthalmopathy and Graves' hyperthyroidism (dated by TCRdb to 2017 to 2018). TCRdb lists the instrument as Illumina HiSeq 2000. TCR beta CDR3 regions were amplified from RNA transcripts for repertoire sequencing. The first round was an RT-PCR using HTBI primers with the Qiagen OneStep RT-PCR kit, and this first round was followed by a second-round multiplex PCR, then size selection and purification. TCRdb ran its own pipeline on the public reads, namely fastp trimming at Q25 and MiXCR clone calling, and kept in-frame beta chains. Duplicate CDR3 protein sequences are folded into a single record with the most common DNA and genes. In all, the sample holds a few hundred thousand distinct CDR3 sequences, and less than 45% of those were seen once. The ten most abundant clones make up about 4.6% of the sample.

Material for sequencing was peripheral blood or thyroid tissue (not recorded which). These TCRs come from an adult man with Graves' hyperthyroidism.

The chain couples TRBV29-1 to TRBJ1-4; a possible D gene is TRBD1 (6 bases). Germline CDR1 is SQVTM and CDR2 is ANQGSEA. The CDR3 totals 14 residues. With 6 bases removed from V and 2 bases from J, the gap between germline ends came to 13 bases. The CDR3 DNA is TGCAGCGTATCTTGGACAGAGACTAATGAAAAACTGTTTTTT. Translating it yields CSVSWTETNEKLFF.

The sample holds many counts of this clonotype. The rearrangement joins TRBV19 to TRBJ1-5; 12 bases agree with TRBD1. This CDR3 has 16 residues. Looked up from germline, CDR1 is LNHDA and CDR2 is SQIVND (reference sequence). J lost 5 bases, V lost 6 bases, and 8 bases had no gene match. The CDR3 reads CASRNSGQGAYQPQHF. Written as DNA, the CDR3 is TGTGCCAGTAGGAATTCGGGACAGGGGGCCTATCAGCCCCAGCATTTT.

This clonotype was picked up many times. This rearrangement joins TRBV11-2 to TRBJ2-7; D possibly corresponds to TRBD2 (7 bases). V lost 4 bases to trimming and J lost 4 bases, with 17 bases between them. Germline assignment: CDR1 SGHAT and CDR2 FQNNGV. The CDR3 sequence is 15 residues long. CDR3 loop: CASSWGGRSGYEQYF. For the CDR3, the DNA is TGTGCCAGCAGCTGGGGGGGGCGATCGGGATACGAGCAGTACTTC.

This clonotype has a count of ten or more. CDR3 sequence: CASSRSGDTSYEQYF. Written as DNA, the CDR3 is TGCGCCAGCAGCCGCTCGGGGGACACCTCCTACGAGCAGTACTTC. This chain uses TRBV5-1 with TRBJ2-7, with D perhaps assigned TRBD1 or TRBD2 (6 bases each). From germline, CDR1 is SGHRS and CDR2 YFSETQ. V lost 4 bases and J lost 0, with 14 bases in between. This CDR3 region has 15 residues.

As for this clonotype: Given a much more abundant clone one base away, this may be a read error. The chain couples TRBV7-9 to TRBJ2-7; TRBD1 or TRBD2 may be the D gene (5 bases each). The CDR3 extends over 15 amino acids. CDR1 is SEHNR, CDR2 FQNEAQ, per germline (reference sequence). In DNA form, the CDR3 reads TGTGCCAGCAGCTTCGGGCAGGGACGGGTTGCCGAGCGGTACTTC. It yields the protein CASSFGQGRVAERYF.

There are a few counts of this clonotype. The chain uses TRBV20-1 and TRBJ1-1; TRBD1 aligns across 7 bases. This CDR3 has 14 residues. The germline V gene has CDR1 DFQATT and CDR2 SNEGSKA (reference sequence). The trim removed 5 bases at V and 3 bases at J, leaving 9 bases unmatched. The CDR3 nucleotides read TGCAGTGCTGGAAGCCCGACAGGGTACACTGAAGCTTTCTTT. It specifies CSAGSPTGYTEAFF.

This clonotype was counted ten times or more. The J gene is TRBJ1-2, the V gene TRBV6-6, with D possibly TRBD1 on 5 matching bases. The germline V and J ends were trimmed by 8 bases and 5 bases, with 18 bases remaining between them. The CDR3 runs to 14 residues. The germline V gene has CDR1 MNHNY and CDR2 SVGAGI (reference sequence). The CDR3 DNA is TGTGCCAGCTCTCAAGAGGGGTATCGGTATGGCTACACCTTC. Translating gives CASSQEGYRYGYTF.

This clonotype was found many times. J is TRBJ1-2 and V is TRBV6-1; no clear D. Trimming left V 0 bases short and J 2 bases short, with 16 bases between. The V gene's germline CDR1 is MNHNS and CDR2 SASEGT. CDR3 length: 17 amino acids. The CDR3 DNA is TGTGCCAGCAGTGAAGCCCTCGGAAGCCGTCTCAACTATGGCTACACCTTC. It translates to CASSEALGSRLNYGYTF.

This clonotype was found many times. The V call is TRBV14, the J call TRBJ1-2, with D tentatively TRBD1 (6 bases). From germline, CDR1 is SGHDN and CDR2 FVKESK. Trimming shortened V by 2 bases and J by 7 bases, and 11 bases separated the two germline ends. This CDR3 region has 13 residues. CDR3 amino acids: CASSQRQDSGYTF. The DNA for the CDR3 is TGTGCCAGCAGCCAACGACAGGATTCTGGCTACACCTTC.

Details on this clonotype: This may be a read error, as it is one base from a much larger clone. The chain joins TRBV12-3 or TRBV12-4 to TRBJ1-5, with D tentatively TRBD1 (6 bases). Between the trimmed V and J ends, which lost 10 bases and 9 bases, there was a span of 19 bases. The CDR3 extends over 13 amino acids. The DNA for the CDR3 is TGTGCCAACAGCCCTACAGGGAAGAGGCCCCAGCATTTT. Translated: CANSPTGKRPQHF.

This clonotype appeared a few times. The chain is built from TRBV28 and TRBJ2-7, with 10 bases aligning to TRBD1. V lost 7 bases, J lost 5 bases, and 11 bases stayed unmatched. Per germline, CDR1 MDHEN and CDR2 SYDVKM. The CDR3 runs to 15 residues. The CDR3 reads CASTLFAGQGHEQYF. The CDR3 region has the DNA TGTGCCAGCACCCTTTTCGCGGGACAGGGGCACGAGCAGTACTTC.

The table lists this clonotype with a few counts. V usage is TRBV12-3 or TRBV12-4 and J usage is TRBJ1-3; D is uncertain. The ends were cut back, 3 bases at V and 0 bases at J, with 12 bases in the middle. The CDR3 extends over 16 amino acids. CDR3 bases: TGTGCCAGCAGTTTTTTAGGACGGTTCTCTGGAAACACCATATATTTT. Translating it yields CASSFLGRFSGNTIYF.

The chain recombines TRBV10-3 with TRBJ2-7; D is perhaps TRBD1 (6 bases). Per the germline V gene, CDR1 is ENHRY and CDR2 is SYGVKD. V was shortened by 0 bases and J by 2 bases, with 11 bases between the two germline ends. This CDR3 is built from 15 residues. The CDR3 sequence is CAISESVGTTYEQYF. The CDR3 bases are TGTGCCATCAGTGAGTCGGTGGGGACAACCTACGAGCAGTACTTC.